This T cell receptor (beta chain) was recovered during a study of T cell responses to AZD1222 COVID-19 vaccine. The study's findings and limits: Reports say nearly half of spike-specific TCRs go after unmutated variant regions. Repertoires were obtained solely post-peak T cell response. Spike was spanned by vaccine-associated CD4 TCRs, which were dominant at 160-218 and 743-854.

Data came from immunoSEQ multiplex PCR; TCRdb stores just in-frame clones and leaves some out. The table shows more than 95,000 clones, with roughly 91% occurring only once. Germline V CDR1 and CDR2: MNHEY, SMNVEV (reference sequence). The CDR3 spans 13 residues. Trimming took 3 bases from V and 6 from J, leaving 12 bases between them. As to this clone: Its target is unknown.

This sequence originates from an adult in good health. The sample in question was peripheral blood, obtained on day 0 of AZD1222 vaccination. V gene TRBV27 combines with J gene TRBJ2-7; the D gene is possibly TRBD2 (5 bases). The CDR3 bases are TGTGCCAGCAGTTTTCTGATTGAGGGCGAGCAGTACTTC. This gives the protein CASSFLIEGEQYF.